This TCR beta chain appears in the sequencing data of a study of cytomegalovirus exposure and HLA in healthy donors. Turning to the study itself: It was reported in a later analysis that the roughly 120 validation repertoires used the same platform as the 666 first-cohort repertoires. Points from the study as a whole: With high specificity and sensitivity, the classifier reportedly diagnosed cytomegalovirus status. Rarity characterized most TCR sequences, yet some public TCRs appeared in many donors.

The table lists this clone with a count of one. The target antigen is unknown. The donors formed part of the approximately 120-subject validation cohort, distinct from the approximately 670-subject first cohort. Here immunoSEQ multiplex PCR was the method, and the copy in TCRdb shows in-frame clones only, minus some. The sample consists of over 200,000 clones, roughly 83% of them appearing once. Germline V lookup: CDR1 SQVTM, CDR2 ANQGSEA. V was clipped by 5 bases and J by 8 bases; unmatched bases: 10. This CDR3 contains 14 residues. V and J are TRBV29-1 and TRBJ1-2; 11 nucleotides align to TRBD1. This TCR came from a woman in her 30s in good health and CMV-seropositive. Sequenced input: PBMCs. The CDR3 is CSVILRDRGFGYTF. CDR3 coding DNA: TGCAGCGTTATACTCCGGGACAGGGGGTTCGGCTACACCTTC.